The 8 T cell receptor beta chains listed next were all sequenced from one sample in a study of PD-1 blockade in classical Hodgkin lymphoma. The protocol was immunoSEQ multiplex PCR, while the TCRdb copy is restricted to in-frame clones and leaves out a portion. Here the sample spans under 130,000 clones, roughly nine tenths being singletons. Time point in this sample: cycle 4 day 1 (C4D1), after 5 to 7 weeks of nivolumab. Each and every patient relapsed after autologous stem cell transplantation, and patients got differing brentuximab vedotin exposure. The sample here was peripheral blood mononuclear cells (PBMCs), taken before the fourth cycle of nivolumab. The receptors were sampled from a human donor with classical Hodgkin lymphoma.

The chain couples TRBV6-6 to TRBJ2-1, with D perhaps TRBD1 or TRBD2 (6 bases each). CDR3 length: 15 amino acids. V was clipped by 6 bases and J by 7 bases, with 19 bases between them. The germline CDR1 and CDR2 sequences are MNHNY and SVGAGI (reference sequence). The CDR3 DNA reads as TGTGCCAGCAGATCCCCGGGACGGGGGACAAATGAGCAGTTCTTC. It specifies CASRSPGRGTNEQFF.

This chain links TRBV5-8 with TRBJ1-1; D is unclear. Trimming left V 3 bases short and J 6 bases short, with 12 bases between. The CDR3 totals 13 residues. Germline V gene lookup returns CDR1 SGHTS and CDR2 YDEGEE. CDR3 nucleotide sequence: TGTGCCAGCAGCTCCAGCGGCTTCCCTGAAGCTTTCTTT. Protein: CASSSSGFPEAFF.

The rearrangement joins TRBV6-5 to TRBJ1-2; 9 bases are shared with TRBD1. This CDR3 has 16 amino acids. CDR1 and CDR2 from the germline V gene are MNHEY and SVGAGI. The V segment lost 3 bases and the J segment 4 bases; nucleotides outside the gene matches: 9. The CDR3 DNA is TGTGCCAGCAGTTATAGTTTGGGACAGGGAGGCTATGGCTACACCTTC. Its protein product is CASSYSLGQGGYGYTF.

The chain carries TRBV9 and TRBJ2-4; 9 nucleotides agree with TRBD1. Germline values: CDR1 SGDLS, CDR2 YYNGEE. The ends lost 4 bases at V and 11 bases at J; junction bases unmatched: 10. The CDR3 sequence is 14 residues long. For the CDR3, the DNA is TGTGCCAGCAGCTCCGGGACAGGGAAAACATTTCAGTACTTC. It encodes CASSSGTGKTFQYF.

Remarks on this clone: The sample has other DNA sequences that encode this CDR3 too. The genes are TRBV27 and TRBJ2-7; TRBD1 matches at 11 bases. Losses at the gene ends were 4 bases for V and 3 bases for J; bases not matched to a gene: 2. The CDR3 contains 14 residues. Per germline, CDR1 MNHEY and CDR2 SMNVEV (reference sequence). As DNA, the CDR3 is TGTGCCAGCAGTTCTGGGACAGGGGGCTACGAGCAGTACTTC. Translating it yields CASSSGTGGYEQYF.

In this sample, this clone turned up a few times. The V and J genes are TRBV6-6 and TRBJ1-2; D unresolved. Per the germline V gene, CDR1 is MNHNY and CDR2 is SVGAGI (reference sequence). V was cut by 6 bases and J by 4 bases, with 9 bases left in between. The CDR3 totals 12 residues. The CDR3 nucleotides are TGTGCCAGCAGCGGGCCTCTCTATGGCTACACCTTC. It translates to CASSGPLYGYTF.

J is TRBJ2-2 and V is TRBV19, with D possibly TRBD1 on 6 matching bases. The germline V gene has CDR1 LNHDA and CDR2 SQIVND (reference sequence). V dropped 7 bases and J dropped 5 bases, with 17 bases sitting between them. The CDR3 covers 15 residues. In DNA, the CDR3 is TGTGCCAGTAACCTTGCCGGGACACAAACCGGGGAGCTGTTTTTT. Amino acids: CASNLAGTQTGELFF.

This chain links TRBV9 with TRBJ1-1; no clear D. V lost 4 bases and J lost 1, with 11 bases in between. This CDR3 contains 14 residues. Germline V gives CDR1 SGDLS, CDR2 YYNGEE. The CDR3 bases are TGTGCCAGCAGCACCCCAGGAGGGAACACTGAAGCTTTCTTT. It yields the protein CASSTPGGNTEAFF. The complete variable domain, with remaining parts taken from reference TRBV9 and TRBJ1-1, reads DSGVTQTPKHLITATGQRVTLRCSPRSGDLSVYWYQQSLDQGLQFLIQYYNGEERAKGNILERFSAQQFPDLHSELNLSSLELGDSALYFCASSTPGGNTEAFFGQGTRLTVV.